This TCR beta chain was found in a study of blood T cell repertoires in COVID-19. Background on the study: T cells, B-cell-depleted T cells, or PBMCs provided the cDNA or gDNA that served as material.

In the study's own analysis: Estimation of nucleated cell counts relied on the amplification of reference gene primers. Measured with immunoSEQ multiplex PCR; TCRdb has only the in-frame clones, and not every one. From that table come the V and J calls and clone size; the DNA was used to work out D and trimming. Of approximately 400,000 clones listed, more than 85% are singletons. Trimming pared 5 bases from V and 6 bases from J, leaving 24 bases between. The length of the CDR3 is 16 residues. Germline loops: CDR1 SGHTS, CDR2 YDEGEE. Participant ages covered about 18 to 100 years across 25 or so US areas. The study assigned cohorts using participant-reported clinical history.

Specimen: PBMCs or T cells enriched from blood (not recorded which). This chain links TRBV5-8 with TRBJ2-7; D may be TRBD2 (5 bases). This receptor was obtained from a woman aged 40 to 50 who had been exposed to COVID-19. CDR3 sequence (DNA): TGTGCCAGCAGACGACCCCGGGGAGCGTATCTAGGCGAGCAGTACTTC. Its translation is CASRRPRGAYLGEQYF.